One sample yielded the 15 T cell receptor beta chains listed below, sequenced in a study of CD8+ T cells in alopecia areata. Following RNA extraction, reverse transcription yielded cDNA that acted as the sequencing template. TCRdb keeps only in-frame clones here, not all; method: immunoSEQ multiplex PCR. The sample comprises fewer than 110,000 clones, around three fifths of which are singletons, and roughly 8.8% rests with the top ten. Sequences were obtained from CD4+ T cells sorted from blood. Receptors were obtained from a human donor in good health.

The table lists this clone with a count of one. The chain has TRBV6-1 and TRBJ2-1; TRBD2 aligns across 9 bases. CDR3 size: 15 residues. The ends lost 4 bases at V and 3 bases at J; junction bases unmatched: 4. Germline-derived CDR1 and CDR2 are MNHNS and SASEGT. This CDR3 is CASSGGGGGYNEQFF. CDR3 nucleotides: TGTGCCAGCAGTGGCGGGGGGGGAGGCTACAATGAGCAGTTCTTC.

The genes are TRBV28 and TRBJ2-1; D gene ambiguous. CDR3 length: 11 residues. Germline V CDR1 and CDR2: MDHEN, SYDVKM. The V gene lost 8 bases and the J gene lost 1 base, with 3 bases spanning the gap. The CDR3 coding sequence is TGTGCCAGCGTTTCCTACAATGAGCAGTTCTTC. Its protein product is CASVSYNEQFF.

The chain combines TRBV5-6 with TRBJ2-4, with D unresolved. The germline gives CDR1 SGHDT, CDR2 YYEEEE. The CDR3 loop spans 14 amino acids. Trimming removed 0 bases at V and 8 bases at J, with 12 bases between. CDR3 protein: CASSLVSAVDIQYF. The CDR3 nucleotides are TGTGCCAGCAGCTTGGTTTCGGCAGTGGACATTCAGTACTTC.

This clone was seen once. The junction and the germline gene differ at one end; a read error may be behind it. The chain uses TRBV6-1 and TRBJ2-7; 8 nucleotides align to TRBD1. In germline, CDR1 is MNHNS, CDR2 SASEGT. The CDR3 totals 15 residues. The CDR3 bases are TGTGCCAGCAGTGATTGGGACAGGCTCTCCTCCGAGCAGTACTTC. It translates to CASSDWDRLSSEQYF.

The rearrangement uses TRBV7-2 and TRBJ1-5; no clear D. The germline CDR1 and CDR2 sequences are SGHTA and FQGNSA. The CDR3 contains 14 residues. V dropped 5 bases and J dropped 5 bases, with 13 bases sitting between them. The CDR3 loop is CASSISSGHQPQHF. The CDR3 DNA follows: TGTGCCAGCAGCATAAGCTCTGGGCATCAGCCCCAGCATTTT.

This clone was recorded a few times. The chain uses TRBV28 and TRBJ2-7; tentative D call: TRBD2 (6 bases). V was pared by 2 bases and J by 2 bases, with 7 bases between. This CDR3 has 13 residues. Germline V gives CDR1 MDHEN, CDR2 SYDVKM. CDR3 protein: CASSLGLTYEQYF. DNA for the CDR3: TGTGCCAGCAGTTTAGGACTAACCTACGAGCAGTACTTC. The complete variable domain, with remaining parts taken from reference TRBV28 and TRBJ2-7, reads DVKVTQSSRYLVKRTGEKVFLECVQDMDHENMFWYRQDPGLGLRLIYFSYDVKMKEKGDIPEGYSVSREKKERFSLILESASTNQTSMYLCASSLGLTYEQYFGPGTRLTVT.

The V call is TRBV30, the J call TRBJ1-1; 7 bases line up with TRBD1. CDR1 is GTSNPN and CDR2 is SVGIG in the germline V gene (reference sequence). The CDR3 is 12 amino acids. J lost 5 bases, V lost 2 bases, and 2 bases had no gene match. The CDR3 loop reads CAWSSGGTEAFF. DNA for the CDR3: TGTGCCTGGAGTTCAGGGGGAACTGAAGCTTTCTTT.

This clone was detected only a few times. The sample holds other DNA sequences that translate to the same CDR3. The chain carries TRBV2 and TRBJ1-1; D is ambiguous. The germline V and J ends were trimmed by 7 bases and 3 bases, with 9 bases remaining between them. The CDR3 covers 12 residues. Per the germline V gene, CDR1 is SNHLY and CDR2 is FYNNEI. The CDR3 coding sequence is TGTGCCAGCACCGTGAGGGACACTGAAGCTTTCTTT. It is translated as CASTVRDTEAFF.

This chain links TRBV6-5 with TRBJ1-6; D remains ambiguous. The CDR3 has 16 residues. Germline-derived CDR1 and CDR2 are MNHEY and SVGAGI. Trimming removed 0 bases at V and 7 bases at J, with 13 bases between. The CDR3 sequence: CASSYSFTRGNSPLHF. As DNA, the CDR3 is TGTGCCAGCAGTTACTCTTTCACCCGAGGCAATTCACCCCTCCACTTT.

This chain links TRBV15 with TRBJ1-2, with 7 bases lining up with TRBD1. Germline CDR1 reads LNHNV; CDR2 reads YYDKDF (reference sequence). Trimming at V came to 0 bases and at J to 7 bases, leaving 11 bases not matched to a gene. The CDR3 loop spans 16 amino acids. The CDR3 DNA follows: TGTGCCACCAGCAGAGAGAACAGGGGATTGGCCGCTGGCTACACCTTC. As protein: CATSRENRGLAAGYTF.

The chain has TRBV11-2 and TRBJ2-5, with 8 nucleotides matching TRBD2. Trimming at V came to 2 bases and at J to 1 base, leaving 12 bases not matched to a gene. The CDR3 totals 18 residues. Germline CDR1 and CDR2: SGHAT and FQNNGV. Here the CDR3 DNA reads TGTGCCAGCAGCTTAAACGCGGGTAGCGGGGTCATCCAAGAGACCCAGTACTTC. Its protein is CASSLNAGSGVIQETQYF.

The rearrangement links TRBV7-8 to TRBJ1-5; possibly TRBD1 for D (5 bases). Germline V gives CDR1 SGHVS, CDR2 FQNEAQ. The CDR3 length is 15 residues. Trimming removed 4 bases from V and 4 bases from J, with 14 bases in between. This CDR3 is CASSSQRGRNQPQHF. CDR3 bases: TGTGCCAGCAGCTCTCAAAGGGGTAGGAATCAGCCCCAGCATTTT. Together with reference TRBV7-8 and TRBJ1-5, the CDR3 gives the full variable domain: GAGVSQSPRYKVAKRGQDVALRCDPISGHVSLFWYQQALGQGPEFLTYFQNEAQLDKSGLPSDRFFAERPEGSVSTLKIQRTQQEDSAVYLCASSSQRGRNQPQHFGDGTRLSIL.

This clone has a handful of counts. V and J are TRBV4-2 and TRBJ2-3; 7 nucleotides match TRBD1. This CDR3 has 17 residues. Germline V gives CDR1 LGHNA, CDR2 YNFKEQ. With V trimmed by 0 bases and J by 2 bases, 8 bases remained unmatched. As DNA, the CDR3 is TGTGCCAGCAGCCAAGAGCCGGGACAGATAATCACAGATACGCAGTATTTT. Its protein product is CASSQEPGQIITDTQYF.

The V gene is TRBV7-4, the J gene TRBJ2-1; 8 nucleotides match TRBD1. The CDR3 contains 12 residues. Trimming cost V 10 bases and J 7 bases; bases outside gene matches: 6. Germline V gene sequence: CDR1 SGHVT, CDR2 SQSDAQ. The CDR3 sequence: CATGQGPNEQFF. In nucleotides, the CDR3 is TGTGCCACTGGACAGGGACCAAATGAGCAGTTCTTC.

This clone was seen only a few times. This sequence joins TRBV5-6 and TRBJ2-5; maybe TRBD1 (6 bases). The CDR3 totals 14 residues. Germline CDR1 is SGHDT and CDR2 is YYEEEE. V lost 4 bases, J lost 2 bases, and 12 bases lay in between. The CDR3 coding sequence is TGTGCCAGCAGCAGGATACAGGGACAAGAGACCCAGTACTTC. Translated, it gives CASSRIQGQETQYF.